A single sample gave rise to the 32 T cell receptor beta chains below, sequenced in a study of a mutant IDH1 vaccine in newly diagnosed glioma (dated by TCRdb to the early 2020s). The library was generated by the immunoSEQ multiplex PCR assay. The table was pulled from immuneACCESS by TCRdb, which kept in-frame rearrangements only. Such tables lose some clones; where checked, under half of the loss comes from unresolved V genes, and the rest has no known cause. Counted in this sample were tens of thousands of clones; 75% to 90% of them appeared once. Around 5% of the sample is in the top ten clones. In light of the paper, this sample's time point label describes: baseline, week 1 (first vaccination visit). This sample's treatment or condition label indicates: pre-vaccination baseline after standard-of-care therapy. Sequences were derived from PBMCs, sampled from a glioma patient treated with radiotherapy, temozolomide or both. Source of these receptors: a woman in her forties with glioma.

The rearrangement uses TRBV19 and TRBJ2-2, with a tentative D call TRBD1 (5 bases). Trimming took off 1 base at V and 4 bases at J, with 10 bases between the two ends. The germline V gene encodes CDR1 LNHDA and CDR2 SQIVND (reference sequence). The length of the CDR3 is 15 residues. The CDR3 sequence: CASSIVAGFTGELFF. In DNA, the CDR3 is TGTGCCAGTAGTATAGTGGCAGGGTTCACCGGGGAGCTGTTTTTT.

This clone was observed once. The chain is built from TRBV4-1 and TRBJ1-1; TRBD1 is a possible D gene (5 bases). Germline CDR1 and CDR2: MGHRA and YSYEKL. The CDR3 contains 16 residues. Trimming took off 3 bases at V and 1 base at J, with 15 bases between the two ends. The CDR3 bases are TGCGCCAGCAGCCAGGGACCAGGGAGAACGAACACTGAAGCTTTCTTT. Translated: CASSQGPGRTNTEAFF.

This clone was recorded once. V gene TRBV9 combines with J gene TRBJ1-1; 8 nucleotides align to TRBD1. The V gene's germline CDR1 is SGDLS and CDR2 YYNGEE. The CDR3 runs 15 residues. With V trimmed by 3 bases and J by 0 bases, 4 bases remained unmatched. The CDR3 protein is CASSGTGQVNTEAFF. Written as DNA, the CDR3 is TGTGCCAGCAGCGGTACGGGACAGGTGAACACTGAAGCTTTCTTT.

V and J are TRBV28 and TRBJ2-7; 9 bases align to TRBD2. The V segment lost 4 bases and the J segment 4 bases; nucleotides outside the gene matches: 20. This CDR3 is built from 19 residues. The germline gives CDR1 MDHEN, CDR2 SYDVKM. The CDR3 region is CASSSPAGGGIAGVYEQYF. The DNA for the CDR3 is TGTGCCAGCAGTTCCCCGGCAGGGGGGGGAATAGCGGGAGTGTACGAGCAGTACTTC. The entire variable domain, with the rest obtained from reference TRBV28 and TRBJ2-7, is as follows: DVKVTQSSRYLVKRTGEKVFLECVQDMDHENMFWYRQDPGLGLRLIYFSYDVKMKEKGDIPEGYSVSREKKERFSLILESASTNQTSMYLCASSSPAGGGIAGVYEQYFGPGTRLTVT.

The CDR3 region is CASSESSTYNEQFF. CDR3 coding DNA: TGTGCCAGCAGTGAATCTAGTACCTACAATGAGCAGTTCTTC. V usage is TRBV2 and J usage is TRBJ2-1; D unresolved. Germline V CDR1 and CDR2: SNHLY, FYNNEI. V dropped 2 bases and J dropped 2 bases, with 7 bases sitting between them. This CDR3 has 14 residues.

This clone was seen only once. This CDR3 reads CASSLGNRAGELFF. CDR3 bases: TGCGCCAGCAGCTTGGGGAATAGGGCCGGGGAGCTGTTTTTT. The chain has TRBV5-1 and TRBJ2-2, with no clear D. The germline gives CDR1 SGHRS, CDR2 YFSETQ. Trimming cost V 0 bases and J 6 bases, with 9 bases left between them. The CDR3 contains 14 residues.

The rearrangement joins TRBV7-8 to TRBJ1-2, with D possibly being TRBD1 (6 bases). Per the germline V gene, CDR1 is SGHVS and CDR2 is FQNEAQ. V was pared by 1 base and J by 5 bases, with 17 bases between. This CDR3 is 16 amino acids long. The CDR3 DNA follows: TGTGCCAGCAGCTTAGGGGGGCCAGGGGTTGGGTATGGCTACACCTTC. Translated, it gives CASSLGGPGVGYGYTF.

The chain recombines TRBV5-1 with TRBJ2-5, with a weak D call TRBD2 (5 bases). Germline CDR1 is SGHRS and CDR2 is YFSETQ. The CDR3 has 13 residues. V lost 4 bases to trimming and J lost 7 bases, with 14 bases between them. CDR3 residues: CASSLAGLATQYF. CDR3 sequence (DNA): TGCGCCAGCAGCCTAGCTGGCTTGGCGACCCAGTACTTC. The full variable domain, its missing parts supplied by reference TRBV5-1 and TRBJ2-5, is KAGVTQTPRYLIKTRGQQVTLSCSPISGHRSVSWYQQTPGQGLQFLFEYFSETQRNKGNFPGRFSGRQFSNSRSEMNVSTLELGDSALYLCASSLAGLATQYFGPGTRLLVL.

Regarding this clone: One end of the junction does not line up with germline, which may come from a read error. The rearrangement links TRBV5-6 to TRBJ1-1, with D hard to call. CDR3 length: 11 amino acids. Germline CDR1 is SGHDT and CDR2 is YYEEEE. The chain's CDR3 is CASSLGRRSMF. The CDR3 DNA follows: TGTGCCAGCAGCTTAGGGCGCAGGAGTATGTTT.

This clone was counted once. The V call is TRBV2, the J call TRBJ2-7; maybe TRBD2 (5 bases). V lost 6 bases and J lost 5, with 17 bases in between. The CDR3 runs to 14 residues. The germline V gene encodes CDR1 SNHLY and CDR2 FYNNEI. The CDR3 loop reads CASRWEQVGDEQYF. Written as DNA, the CDR3 is TGTGCCAGCAGATGGGAGCAGGTTGGGGACGAGCAGTACTTC.

This chain connects TRBV5-1 to TRBJ2-7; 11 bases line up with TRBD2. V was clipped by 1 base and J by 6 bases; unmatched bases: 6. The CDR3 extends over 15 amino acids. Germline V CDR1 and CDR2: SGHRS, YFSETQ. CDR3 sequence reads: CASSLIAGGPGEQYF. In DNA, the CDR3 is TGCGCCAGCAGCTTGATAGCGGGAGGGCCGGGCGAGCAGTACTTC. Full variable domain (missing parts from reference TRBV5-1 and TRBJ2-7): KAGVTQTPRYLIKTRGQQVTLSCSPISGHRSVSWYQQTPGQGLQFLFEYFSETQRNKGNFPGRFSGRQFSNSRSEMNVSTLELGDSALYLCASSLIAGGPGEQYFGPGTRLTVT.

The V call is TRBV5-1, the J call TRBJ1-1; no clear D gene. The CDR3 consists of 14 residues. Germline loops: CDR1 SGHRS, CDR2 YFSETQ. V was cut by 0 bases and J by 8 bases, with 14 bases left in between. CDR3 protein: CASSLAEGFREAFF. CDR3 DNA: TGCGCCAGCAGCTTGGCGGAAGGATTTAGGGAAGCTTTCTTT.

The J gene is TRBJ1-2, the V gene TRBV2, with D tentatively TRBD1 (5 bases). This CDR3 comprises 15 residues. CDR1 is SNHLY, CDR2 FYNNEI, per germline. The germline V and J ends were trimmed by 6 bases and 5 bases, with 19 bases remaining between them. This chain's CDR3 is CASRNGLSGYYGYTF. The CDR3 nucleotides are TGTGCCAGCAGGAATGGGCTATCAGGGTATTATGGCTACACCTTC.

This clone is a singleton in its sample. CDR3 nucleotide sequence: TGTGCCAGCAGCCTAGGATGGGTCAAAAACATTCAGTACTTC. The encoded protein is CASSLGWVKNIQYF. V and J are TRBV11-2 and TRBJ2-4; D unresolved. CDR1 is SGHAT, CDR2 FQNNGV, per germline. The CDR3 has 14 residues. V was shortened by 5 bases and J by 3 bases, with 11 bases between the two germline ends.

As DNA, the CDR3 is TGTGCCAGTACCCAGACAGAGCCCGACACTGAAGCTTTCTTT. Its protein product is CASTQTEPDTEAFF. J is TRBJ1-1 and V is TRBV19; a possible D gene is TRBD1 (5 bases). Germline lookup yields CDR1 LNHDA and CDR2 SQIVND (reference sequence). The length of the CDR3 is 14 residues. The ends were cut back, 7 bases at V and 3 bases at J, with 15 bases in the middle.

V and J are TRBV2 and TRBJ2-1, with 7 bases aligning to TRBD2. V lost 5 bases to trimming and J lost 5 bases; unmatched junction nucleotides: 6. This CDR3 contains 14 residues. Germline V gene sequence: CDR1 SNHLY, CDR2 FYNNEI. The CDR3 protein is CASSIERGHNEQFF. CDR3 nucleotide sequence: TGTGCCAGCAGTATCGAGCGGGGTCACAATGAGCAGTTCTTC.

Here the CDR3 reads CASSNGGGRRLFF. In DNA form, the CDR3 reads TGTGCCAGCAGTAACGGGGGCGGAAGGCGGCTGTTTTTT. This chain joins TRBV25-1 and TRBJ1-4; maybe TRBD1 (6 bases). The V end was cut by 5 bases, the J end by 14 bases, with 18 bases between. CDR1 is MGHDK, CDR2 SYGVNS, per germline. The CDR3 has 13 amino acids.

The rearrangement joins TRBV2 to TRBJ2-1; the D is unclear. The V end lost 8 bases, the J end lost 0 bases, and 17 bases lay between the germline ends. This CDR3 comprises 16 residues. Germline CDR1 is SNHLY and CDR2 is FYNNEI. CDR3 residues: CASVADGHNSYNEQFF. The CDR3 DNA reads TGTGCCAGCGTCGCGGACGGGCATAACTCCTACAATGAGCAGTTCTTC.

The J gene is TRBJ2-2, the V gene TRBV4-1, with 8 positions matching TRBD2. V shed 3 bases and J 4 bases; nucleotides not matched to a gene: 13. This CDR3 comprises 18 residues. Germline V gene lookup returns CDR1 MGHRA and CDR2 YSYEKL. The CDR3: CASSHIRGGLAPTGELFF. In DNA form, the CDR3 reads TGCGCCAGCAGCCACATACGAGGAGGACTAGCTCCCACCGGGGAGCTGTTTTTT.

The V and J genes are TRBV4-2 and TRBJ2-2, with TRBD2 identical over 8 bases. This CDR3 is 19 amino acids long. CDR1 and CDR2 from the germline V gene are LGHNA and YNFKEQ. V was clipped by 0 bases and J by 2 bases; unmatched bases: 11. The CDR3 DNA reads as TGTGCCAGCAGCCAAGATATCCGGGGGGGGCGCGCTAACACCGGGGAGCTGTTTTTT. Translated: CASSQDIRGGRANTGELFF.

This clone was picked up one time. The gene calls are TRBV18 and TRBJ1-6, with D maybe TRBD1 (6 bases). The CDR3 spans 16 residues. CDR1 is KGHSH and CDR2 is LQKENI in the germline V gene. The V gene lost 3 bases and the J gene lost 0 bases, with 9 bases spanning the gap. The chain's CDR3 is CASSPQGSSYNSPLHF. CDR3 in DNA: TGTGCCAGCTCACCCCAGGGGTCCTCCTATAATTCACCCCTCCACTTT.

The V call is TRBV2, the J call TRBJ2-1; 9 bases align to TRBD1. V was pared by 6 bases and J by 4 bases, with 7 bases of the junction left unmatched. Germline V gives CDR1 SNHLY, CDR2 FYNNEI. The CDR3 is made up of 15 amino acids. CDR3 sequence reads: CASSKDRGTYNEQFF. In DNA form, the CDR3 reads TGTGCCAGCAGCAAGGACAGGGGTACTTACAATGAGCAGTTCTTC.

The V gene is TRBV29-1, the J gene TRBJ2-6; 7 nucleotides line up with TRBD2. Germline V CDR1 and CDR2: SQVTM, ANQGSEA. V was pared by 0 bases and J by 2 bases, with 1 base of the junction left unmatched. The CDR3 has 15 amino acids. CDR3 protein: CSVEESGAGANVLTF. The CDR3 DNA sequence: TGCAGCGTTGAAGAGAGCGGGGCTGGGGCCAACGTCCTGACTTTC.

The V gene is TRBV4-1, the J gene TRBJ2-7, with D possibly matching TRBD1 (6 bases). CDR1 MGHRA and CDR2 YSYEKL come from the germline V gene. The ends were cut back, 0 bases at V and 4 bases at J, with 13 bases in the middle. The CDR3 has 15 amino acids. CDR3 DNA sequence: TGCGCCAGCAGCCAAGACGGAAATCAGGGGTACGAGCAGTACTTC. It specifies CASSQDGNQGYEQYF.

J is TRBJ1-4 and V is TRBV4-1, with 8 bases lining up with TRBD1. The CDR3 length is 18 residues. Trimming took 3 bases from V and 10 from J; bases not matched to a gene: 19. Germline values: CDR1 MGHRA, CDR2 YSYEKL. The CDR3 reads CASSHFFTPTGVFGKLFF. Here the CDR3 DNA reads TGCGCCAGCAGCCACTTTTTTACCCCGACAGGGGTTTTCGGAAAACTGTTTTTT.

The rearrangement links TRBV18 to TRBJ1-1; 8 bases line up with TRBD1. The CDR3 runs to 16 residues. V was clipped by 6 bases and J by 6 bases; unmatched bases: 15. Per the germline V gene, CDR1 is KGHSH and CDR2 is LQKENI. The CDR3 spells CASSTNTGGGGAEAFF. The CDR3 DNA is TGTGCCAGCTCGACAAACACAGGGGGTGGTGGAGCTGAAGCTTTCTTT.

The chain couples TRBV18 to TRBJ1-1; D not resolved. The CDR3 extends over 13 amino acids. Trimming took off 2 bases at V and 1 base at J, with 5 bases between the two ends. Germline CDR1 is KGHSH and CDR2 is LQKENI. The CDR3 loop reads CASSPRQNTEAFF. CDR3 nucleotides: TGTGCCAGCTCACCAAGACAGAACACTGAAGCTTTCTTT.

The chain joins TRBV10-1 to TRBJ2-7, with D uncertain. CDR3 length: 13 amino acids. Germline CDR1 and CDR2: WNHNN and SYGVQD (reference sequence). Trimming took 2 bases from V and 3 from J, leaving 8 bases between them. The chain's CDR3 is CASSESNNYEQYF. Here the CDR3 DNA reads TGCGCCAGCAGTGAGAGTAATAACTACGAGCAGTACTTC.

V is TRBV6-5 and J is TRBJ1-4; unclear D gene. Trimming left V 0 bases short and J 8 bases short, with 16 bases between. Germline V gene data show CDR1 as MNHEY and CDR2 as SVGAGI. This CDR3 region has 16 residues. In DNA, the CDR3 is TGTGCCAGCAGTTACTCGTTTACATCACTGCAGGAAAAACTGTTTTTT. It codes for CASSYSFTSLQEKLFF.

This chain uses TRBV5-1 with TRBJ2-1; 9 positions match TRBD1. Germline-derived CDR1 and CDR2 are SGHRS and YFSETQ. Trimming took 0 bases from V and 7 from J; bases not matched to a gene: 2. This CDR3 comprises 14 residues. This CDR3 is CASSLGTGVNEQFF. CDR3 bases: TGCGCCAGCAGCTTGGGGACAGGGGTGAATGAGCAGTTCTTC. The whole variable domain, filled in from reference TRBV5-1 and TRBJ2-1, reads KAGVTQTPRYLIKTRGQQVTLSCSPISGHRSVSWYQQTPGQGLQFLFEYFSETQRNKGNFPGRFSGRQFSNSRSEMNVSTLELGDSALYLCASSLGTGVNEQFFGPGTRLTVL.

There are a few counts of this clone. The rearrangement links TRBV4-1 to TRBJ1-1; the D gene is possibly TRBD1 (5 bases). This CDR3 region has 14 residues. The germline CDR1 and CDR2 sequences are MGHRA and YSYEKL. Trimming cost V 2 bases and J 2 bases, with 9 bases left between them. Here the CDR3 reads CASSQLGGNTEAFF. In DNA, the CDR3 is TGCGCCAGCAGCCAATTGGGGGGTAACACTGAAGCTTTCTTT.

The chain is built from TRBV7-9 and TRBJ1-2, with a tentative D call TRBD1 (5 bases). Germline CDR1 is SEHNR and CDR2 is FQNEAQ (reference sequence). CDR3 length: 15 amino acids. The germline V and J ends were trimmed by 1 base and 1 base, with 10 bases remaining between them. CDR3 loop: CASSLVGDFNYGYTF. DNA of the CDR3: TGTGCCAGCAGCTTAGTTGGGGACTTTAACTATGGCTACACCTTC.